The 2 T cell receptor beta chains given below trace back to one sample, sequenced in a study of OX40 agonist ivuxolimab in advanced cancers. Here immunoSEQ multiplex PCR was the method, and the copy in TCRdb shows in-frame clones only, minus some. This sample has about 70,000 clones, with roughly 77% found just once. The material sequenced was CD4+ or CD8+ T cells sorted from blood, taken in a trial of the OX40 agonist ivuxolimab. Every receptor here comes from an adult with an advanced solid tumor such as melanoma, head and neck, liver or kidney cancer.

The rearrangement uses TRBV5-4 and TRBJ2-1; 9 nucleotides agree with TRBD2. Germline V gene sequence: CDR1 SGHNT, CDR2 YYREEE (reference sequence). Trimming cost V 10 bases and J 3 bases; bases outside gene matches: 8. The CDR3 consists of 14 residues. This chain's CDR3 is CAARPSGNYNEQFF. Written as DNA, the CDR3 is TGTGCCGCTAGGCCTAGCGGGAACTACAATGAGCAGTTCTTC.

The chain employs TRBV5-1 and TRBJ1-1, with D possibly being TRBD1 (5 bases). There are 15 residues in the CDR3. V was pared by 2 bases and J by 2 bases, with 13 bases between. Germline V gives CDR1 SGHRS, CDR2 YFSETQ. Here the CDR3 reads CASSFGGAGNTEAFF. CDR3 bases: TGCGCCAGCAGCTTTGGAGGGGCAGGAAACACTGAAGCTTTCTTT. Full variable domain (rest looked up from reference TRBV5-1 and TRBJ1-1): KAGVTQTPRYLIKTRGQQVTLSCSPISGHRSVSWYQQTPGQGLQFLFEYFSETQRNKGNFPGRFSGRQFSNSRSEMNVSTLELGDSALYLCASSFGGAGNTEAFFGQGTRLTVV.